This T cell receptor (beta chain) derives from a study of blood T cell repertoires in COVID-19. Study details: Acute and convalescent COVID-19 samples came from the United States, Italy and Spain. From T cells, B-cell-depleted T cells, or PBMCs came the material, which was cDNA or gDNA.

Germline V gene lookup returns CDR1 SGHAT and CDR2 FQNNGV. V shed 5 bases and J 6 bases; nucleotides not matched to a gene: 9. The CDR3 totals 14 residues. In the source study's methods: Reference gene primers were amplified, and this amplification served to estimate nucleated cell counts. The protocol was immunoSEQ multiplex PCR, while the TCRdb copy is restricted to in-frame clones and leaves out a portion. For V, J and clone size, that table is used; D and trimming come from the DNA. The sample carries around 370,000 clones, 90% recorded once. This sequence originates from a man aged 18 to 30 with active or convalescent COVID-19. Sequenced: peripheral blood. This chain joins TRBV11-2 and TRBJ2-7; 8 bases align to TRBD1. CDR3 in amino acids: CASSPRQGSGEQYF. The CDR3 nucleotides are TGTGCCAGCAGCCCCCGACAGGGGTCGGGCGAGCAGTACTTC.